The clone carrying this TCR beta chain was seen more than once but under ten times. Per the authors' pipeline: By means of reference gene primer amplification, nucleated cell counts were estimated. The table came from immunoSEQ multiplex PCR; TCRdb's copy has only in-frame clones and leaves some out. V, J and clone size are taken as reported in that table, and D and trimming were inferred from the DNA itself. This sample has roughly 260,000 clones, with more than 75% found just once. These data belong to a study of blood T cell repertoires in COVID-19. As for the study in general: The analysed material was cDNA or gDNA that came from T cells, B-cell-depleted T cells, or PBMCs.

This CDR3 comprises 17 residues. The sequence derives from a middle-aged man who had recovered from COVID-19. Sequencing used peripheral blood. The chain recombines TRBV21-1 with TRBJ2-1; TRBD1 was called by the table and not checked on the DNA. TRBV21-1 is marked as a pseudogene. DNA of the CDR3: TGTGCCAGCAGCAGGCTCCGGGACAGGGAAAGGGGCAATGAGCAGTTCTTC. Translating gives CASSRLRDRERGNEQFF.